This T cell receptor (beta chain) was identified during a study of regulatory T cells in long-lasting Graves disease. Time point: newly diagnosed GD, antithyroid drugs for less than 3 months. From RNA extracted from PBMCs, the TCR library was made. The CDR3 totals 13 residues. The V gene's germline CDR1 is MGHRA and CDR2 YSYEKL. Trimming left V 6 bases short and J 3 bases short, with 12 bases between. Researchers made TCR beta libraries by using iRepertoire HTBI primers and running Arm-PCR on CDR3 regions. Each CDR3 protein gets one entry after TCRdb re-called the multiplex PCR reads with MiXCR. Here the sample spans around 500,000 distinct CDR3 sequences, 15% to 20% being singletons. This sample also belongs to another study, concerning T cells in Graves' hyperthyroidism and ophthalmopathy.

The sequence came from a middle-aged woman with Graves disease. This sample comprised peripheral blood mononuclear cells (PBMCs), obtained at new diagnosis, from a patient treated with antithyroid drugs. The chain links TRBV4-1 to TRBJ2-7; D perhaps matches TRBD1 (6 bases). In nucleotides, the CDR3 is TGCGCCAGCAGTACGGGACATCTCTACGAGCAGTACTTC. As protein: CASSTGHLYEQYF.